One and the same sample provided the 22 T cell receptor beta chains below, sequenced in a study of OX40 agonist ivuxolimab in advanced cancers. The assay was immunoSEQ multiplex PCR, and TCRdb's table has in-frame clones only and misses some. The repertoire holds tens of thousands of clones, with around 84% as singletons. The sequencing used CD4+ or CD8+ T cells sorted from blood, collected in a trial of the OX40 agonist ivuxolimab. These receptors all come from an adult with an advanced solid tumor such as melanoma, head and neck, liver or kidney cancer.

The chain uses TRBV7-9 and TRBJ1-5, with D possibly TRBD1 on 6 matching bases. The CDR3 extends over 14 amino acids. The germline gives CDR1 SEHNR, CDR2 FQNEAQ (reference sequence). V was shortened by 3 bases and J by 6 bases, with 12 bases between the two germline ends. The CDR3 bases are TGTGCCAGCAGCTTTACGGGGGGCGGTCAGCCCCAGCATTTT. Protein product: CASSFTGGGQPQHF.

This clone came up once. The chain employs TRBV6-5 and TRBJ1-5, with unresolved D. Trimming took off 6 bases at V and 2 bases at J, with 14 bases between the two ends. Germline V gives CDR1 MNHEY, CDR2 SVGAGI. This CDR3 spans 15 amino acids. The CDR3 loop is CASRTFGFGNQPQHF. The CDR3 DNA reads TGTGCCAGCAGAACATTTGGGTTCGGCAATCAGCCCCAGCATTTT.

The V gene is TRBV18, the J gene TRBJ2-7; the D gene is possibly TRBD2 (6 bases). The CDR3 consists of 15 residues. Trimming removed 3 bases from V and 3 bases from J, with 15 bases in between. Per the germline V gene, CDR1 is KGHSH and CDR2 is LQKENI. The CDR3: CASSPSPGELYEQYF. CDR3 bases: TGTGCCAGCTCACCGTCCCCGGGAGAACTCTACGAGCAGTACTTC.

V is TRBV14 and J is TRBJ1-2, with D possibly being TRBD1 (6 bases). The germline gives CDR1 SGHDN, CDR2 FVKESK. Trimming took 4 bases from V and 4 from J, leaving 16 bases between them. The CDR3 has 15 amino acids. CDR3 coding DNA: TGTGCCAGCAGCCCAGGGACATCACTTCTCTATGGCTACACCTTC. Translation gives CASSPGTSLLYGYTF.

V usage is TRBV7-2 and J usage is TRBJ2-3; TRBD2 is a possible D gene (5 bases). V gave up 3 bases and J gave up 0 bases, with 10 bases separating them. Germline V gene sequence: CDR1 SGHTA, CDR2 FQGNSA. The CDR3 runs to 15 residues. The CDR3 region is CASSFLPGSTDTQYF. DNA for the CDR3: TGTGCCAGCAGCTTTCTCCCGGGGAGCACAGATACGCAGTATTTT.

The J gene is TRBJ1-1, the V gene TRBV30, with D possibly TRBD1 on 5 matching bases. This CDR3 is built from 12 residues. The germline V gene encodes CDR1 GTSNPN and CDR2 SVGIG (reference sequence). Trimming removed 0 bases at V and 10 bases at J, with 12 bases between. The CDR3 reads CAWSVRSTGAFF. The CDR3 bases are TGTGCCTGGAGTGTACGGAGTACAGGAGCTTTCTTT.

The CDR3 spells CASSVGLAGGQHEQFF. The CDR3, as DNA: TGTGCCAGCAGCGTAGGACTAGCGGGGGGGCAGCATGAGCAGTTCTTC. The chain has TRBV9 and TRBJ2-1; 14 nucleotides match TRBD2. The V gene's germline CDR1 is SGDLS and CDR2 YYNGEE. The CDR3 consists of 16 residues. V lost 0 bases and J lost 8; bases outside the gene matches: 4. The complete variable domain, with remaining parts taken from reference TRBV9 and TRBJ2-1, reads DSGVTQTPKHLITATGQRVTLRCSPRSGDLSVYWYQQSLDQGLQFLIQYYNGEERAKGNILERFSAQQFPDLHSELNLSSLELGDSALYFCASSVGLAGGQHEQFFGPGTRLTVL.

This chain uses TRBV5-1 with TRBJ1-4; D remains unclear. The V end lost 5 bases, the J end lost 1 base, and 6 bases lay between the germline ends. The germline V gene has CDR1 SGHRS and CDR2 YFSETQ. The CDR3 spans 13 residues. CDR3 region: CASRLQTNEKLFF. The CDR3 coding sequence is TGCGCCAGCAGACTCCAAACTAATGAAAAACTGTTTTTT.

The CDR3 nucleotides are TGTGCCAGCAGCCCAGGACAGGGGGCCCTGAACACTGAAGCTTTCTTT. Residues: CASSPGQGALNTEAFF. This chain links TRBV7-2 with TRBJ1-1; 11 bases align to TRBD1. Trimming cost V 5 bases and J 0 bases; bases outside gene matches: 5. Germline-derived CDR1 and CDR2 are SGHTA and FQGNSA. The CDR3 consists of 16 residues.

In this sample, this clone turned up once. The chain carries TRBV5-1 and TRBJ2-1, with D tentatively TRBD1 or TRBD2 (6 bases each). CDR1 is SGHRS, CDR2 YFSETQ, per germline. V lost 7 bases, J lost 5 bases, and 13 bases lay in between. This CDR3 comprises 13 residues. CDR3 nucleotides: TGCGCCAGCTCCCGAGGGGGGAACAATGAGCAGTTCTTC. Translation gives CASSRGGNNEQFF.

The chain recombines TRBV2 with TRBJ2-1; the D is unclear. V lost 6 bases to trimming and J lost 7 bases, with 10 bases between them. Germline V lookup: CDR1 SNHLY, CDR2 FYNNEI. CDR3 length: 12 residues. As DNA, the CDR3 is TGTGCCAGCAGCTTAAACTGGAATGAGCAGTTCTTC. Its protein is CASSLNWNEQFF.

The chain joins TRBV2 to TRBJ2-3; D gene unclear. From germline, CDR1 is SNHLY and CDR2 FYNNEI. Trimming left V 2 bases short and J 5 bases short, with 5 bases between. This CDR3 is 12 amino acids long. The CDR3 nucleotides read TGTGCCAGCAGTGAAAATGGAGATACGCAGTATTTT. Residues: CASSENGDTQYF.

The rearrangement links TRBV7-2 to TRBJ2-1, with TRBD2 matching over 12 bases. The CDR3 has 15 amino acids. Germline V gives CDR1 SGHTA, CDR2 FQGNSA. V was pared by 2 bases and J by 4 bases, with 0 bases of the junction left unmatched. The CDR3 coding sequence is TGTGCCAGCAGCTTACTAGCGGGAGGGTACAATGAGCAGTTCTTC. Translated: CASSLLAGGYNEQFF. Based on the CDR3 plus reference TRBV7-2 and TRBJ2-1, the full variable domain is GAGVSQSPSNKVTEKGKDVELRCDPISGHTALYWYRQSLGQGLEFLIYFQGNSAPDKSGLPSDRFSAERTGGSVSTLTIQRTQQEDSAVYLCASSLLAGGYNEQFFGPGTRLTVL.

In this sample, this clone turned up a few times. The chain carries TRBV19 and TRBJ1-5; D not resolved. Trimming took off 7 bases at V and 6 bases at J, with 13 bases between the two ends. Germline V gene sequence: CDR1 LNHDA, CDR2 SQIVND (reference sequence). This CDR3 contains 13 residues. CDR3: CASKEGWGQPQHF. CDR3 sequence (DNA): TGTGCCAGTAAAGAGGGATGGGGTCAGCCCCAGCATTTT. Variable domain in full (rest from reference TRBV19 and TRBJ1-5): DGGITQSPKYLFRKEGQNVTLSCEQNLNHDAMYWYRQDPGQGLRLIYYSQIVNDFQKGDIAEGYSVSREKKESFPLTVTSAQKNPTAFYLCASKEGWGQPQHFGDGTRLSIL.

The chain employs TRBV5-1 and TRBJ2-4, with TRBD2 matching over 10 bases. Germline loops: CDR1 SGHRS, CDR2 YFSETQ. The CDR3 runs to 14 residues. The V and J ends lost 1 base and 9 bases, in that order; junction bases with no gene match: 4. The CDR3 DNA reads TGCGCCAGCAGCTTGTATAGCGGGAGGAGCATTCAGTACTTC. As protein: CASSLYSGRSIQYF. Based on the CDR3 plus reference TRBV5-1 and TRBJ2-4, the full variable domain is KAGVTQTPRYLIKTRGQQVTLSCSPISGHRSVSWYQQTPGQGLQFLFEYFSETQRNKGNFPGRFSGRQFSNSRSEMNVSTLELGDSALYLCASSLYSGRSIQYFGAGTRLSVL.

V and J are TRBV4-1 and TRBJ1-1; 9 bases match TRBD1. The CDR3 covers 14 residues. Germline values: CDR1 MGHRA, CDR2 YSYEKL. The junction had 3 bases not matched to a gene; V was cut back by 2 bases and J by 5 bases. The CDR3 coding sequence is TGCGCCAGCAGCCAAACAGGGGGCTGGACTGAAGCTTTCTTT. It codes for CASSQTGGWTEAFF.

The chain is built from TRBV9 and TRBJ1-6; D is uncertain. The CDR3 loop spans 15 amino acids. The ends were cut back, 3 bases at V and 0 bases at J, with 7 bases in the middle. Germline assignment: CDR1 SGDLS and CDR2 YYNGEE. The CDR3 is CASSGRSSYNSPLHF. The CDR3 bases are TGTGCCAGCAGCGGGAGGAGCTCCTATAATTCACCCCTCCACTTT.

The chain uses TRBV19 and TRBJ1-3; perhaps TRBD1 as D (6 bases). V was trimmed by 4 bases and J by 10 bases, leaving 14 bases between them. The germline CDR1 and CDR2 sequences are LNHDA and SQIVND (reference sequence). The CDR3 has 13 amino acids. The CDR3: CASSSGVTGTIYF. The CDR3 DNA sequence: TGTGCCAGTAGTAGCGGGGTCACAGGGACCATATATTTT.

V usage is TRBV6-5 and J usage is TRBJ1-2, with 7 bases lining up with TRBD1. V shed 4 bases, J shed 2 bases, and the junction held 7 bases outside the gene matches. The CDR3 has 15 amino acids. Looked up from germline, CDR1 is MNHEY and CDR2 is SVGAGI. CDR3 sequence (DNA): TGTGCCAGCAGTTTCCTCGGACAGGTCAACTATGGCTACACCTTC. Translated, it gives CASSFLGQVNYGYTF.

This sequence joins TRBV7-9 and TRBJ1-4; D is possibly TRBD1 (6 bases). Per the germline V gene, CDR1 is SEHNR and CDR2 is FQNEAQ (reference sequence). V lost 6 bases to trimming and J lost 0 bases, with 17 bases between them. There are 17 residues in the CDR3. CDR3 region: CASSRRTAWATNEKLFF. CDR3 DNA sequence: TGTGCCAGCAGTCGTCGGACAGCTTGGGCAACTAATGAAAAACTGTTTTTT.

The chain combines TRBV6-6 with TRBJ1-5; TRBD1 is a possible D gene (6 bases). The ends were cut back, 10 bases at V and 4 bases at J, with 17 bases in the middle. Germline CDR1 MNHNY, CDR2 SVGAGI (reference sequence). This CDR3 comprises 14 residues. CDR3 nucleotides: TGTGCCACTGTTATGGACAGCCTTAATCAGCCCCAGCATTTT. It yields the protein CATVMDSLNQPQHF.

CDR3 amino acids: CASSVSQTGANTGELFF. CDR3 bases: TGTGCCAGCAGCGTATCGCAGACAGGGGCGAACACCGGGGAGCTGTTTTTT. V usage is TRBV9 and J usage is TRBJ2-2; 8 bases match TRBD1. CDR3 length: 17 amino acids. Trimming cost V 1 base and J 0 bases; bases outside gene matches: 5. Germline values: CDR1 SGDLS, CDR2 YYNGEE.